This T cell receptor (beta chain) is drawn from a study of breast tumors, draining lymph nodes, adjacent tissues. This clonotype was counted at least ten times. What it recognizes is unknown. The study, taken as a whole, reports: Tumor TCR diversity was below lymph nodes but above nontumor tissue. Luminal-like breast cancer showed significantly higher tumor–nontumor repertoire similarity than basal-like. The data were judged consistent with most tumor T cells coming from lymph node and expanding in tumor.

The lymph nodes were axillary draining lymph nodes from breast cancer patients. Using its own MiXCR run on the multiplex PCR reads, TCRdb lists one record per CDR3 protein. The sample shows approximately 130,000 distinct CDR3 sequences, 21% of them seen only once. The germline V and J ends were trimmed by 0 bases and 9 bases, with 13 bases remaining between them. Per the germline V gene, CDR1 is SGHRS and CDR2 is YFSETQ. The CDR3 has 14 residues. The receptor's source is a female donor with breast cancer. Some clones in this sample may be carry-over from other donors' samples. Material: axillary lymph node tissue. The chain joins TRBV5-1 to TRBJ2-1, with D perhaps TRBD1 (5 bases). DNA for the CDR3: TGCGCCAGCAGCTTGGGGCCAGGGAATCCTGAGCAGTTCTTC. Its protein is CASSLGPGNPEQFF. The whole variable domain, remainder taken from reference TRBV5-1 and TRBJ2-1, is KAGVTQTPRYLIKTRGQQVTLSCSPISGHRSVSWYQQTPGQGLQFLFEYFSETQRNKGNFPGRFSGRQFSNSRSEMNVSTLELGDSALYLCASSLGPGNPEQFFGPGTRLTVL.